This T cell receptor (beta chain) was recorded in a study of T-cell reconstitution after alpha-beta-depleted transplantation in children. Germline V gene data show CDR1 as MNHEY and CDR2 as SVGAGI. The CDR3 is 13 amino acids. With 2 bases removed from V and 2 bases from J, the gap between germline ends came to 7 bases. In its sample, this clonotype was seen many times. Unique molecular identifiers tagged the TCRbeta library. TCRdb redid the calling of the PCR reads with MiXCR, one entry per CDR3 protein. The table shows about 460,000 distinct CDR3 sequences, with about 11% occurring only once. The chain uses TRBV6-5 and TRBJ2-7; TRBD2 is a possible D gene (5 bases). This TCR was recovered from a child aged 2-15 years with inherited bone marrow failure, due to receive a stem cell transplant. Sequencing was performed on PBMCs, taken before TCRalphabeta/CD19-depleted stem cell transplant. This chain's CDR3 is CASSYTGTYEQYF. DNA for the CDR3: TGTGCCAGCAGTTACACCGGGACCTACGAGCAGTACTTC.